The present T cell receptor (beta chain) was sequenced within a study of blood T cells in healthy people across ages. This clonotype was counted many times. Its specificity is unknown. Study-wide findings and caveats: The percentage of naive T cells correlated strongly with TCR beta diversity.

A second PCR, run for roughly 7 to 11 cycles, used a sample-barcoded 5' primer plus a J-beta primer mix. Per-sample output comprised a minimum of 2.5 million paired-end reads containing CDR3. TCRdb recomputed calls from the 5' RACE reads with MiXCR, one row per CDR3 protein. The profile covers roughly 680,000 distinct CDR3 sequences, with about 50% appearing a single time and roughly 13% taken by the ten largest. Per the germline V gene, CDR1 is SQVTM and CDR2 is ANQGSEA. V was pared by 7 bases and J by 3 bases, with 8 bases of the junction left unmatched. The CDR3 consists of 13 residues. The sequence was obtained from a woman older than 75 in good health. Sequenced: blood. The chain has TRBV29-1 and TRBJ2-5; the match to TRBD1 covers 7 bases. The CDR3 DNA reads as TGCAGCGCCCAGGGACAGCCAAAAGAGACCCAGTACTTC. Protein product: CSAQGQPKETQYF. Supplemented by reference TRBV29-1 and TRBJ2-5, the full variable domain reads SAVISQKPSRDICQRGTSLTIQCQVDSQVTMMFWYRQQPGQSLTLIATANQGSEATYESGFVIDKFPISRPNLTFSTLTVSNMSPEDSSIYLCSAQGQPKETQYFGPGTRLLVL.